The TCR beta chain under discussion was sequenced for a study of OX40 agonist ivuxolimab in advanced cancers. This table comes from immunoSEQ multiplex PCR, and its TCRdb copy is limited to in-frame clones, with some not included. The table records tens of thousands of clones, around four fifths of them present only once. The clonotype was recovered from an adult with an advanced solid tumor such as melanoma, head and neck, liver or kidney cancer. The material was CD4+ or CD8+ T cells sorted from blood, obtained in a trial of the OX40 agonist ivuxolimab.

CDR3 DNA: TGCGCCAGCAGCTCAAGGACGGGACAGGGGAACACTGAAGCTTTCTTT. Protein: CASSSRTGQGNTEAFF. This rearrangement joins TRBV5-1 to TRBJ1-1; 9 bases are shared with TRBD1. CDR1 is SGHRS, CDR2 YFSETQ, per germline. Unmatched junction bases numbered 7, after V lost 3 bases and J lost 1 base. CDR3 length equals 16 residues. Together with reference TRBV5-1 and TRBJ1-1, the CDR3 gives the full variable domain: KAGVTQTPRYLIKTRGQQVTLSCSPISGHRSVSWYQQTPGQGLQFLFEYFSETQRNKGNFPGRFSGRQFSNSRSEMNVSTLELGDSALYLCASSSRTGQGNTEAFFGQGTRLTVV.